This T cell receptor (beta chain) stems from a study of blood T cells in healthy people across ages (dated by TCRdb to 2014 to 2015). Context from the whole study: In model experiments, template switching captured about one uniquely barcoded TCR beta cDNA molecule for every two T cells. To track age-related changes in TCR beta repertoire diversity, the study relied on deep sequencing normalized with unique cDNA molecular identifiers. The donors were split into four age groups: young (average 16 years), middle-aged (about 40), aged (approximately 59) and long-lived (approximately 89). To avoid experimental bias, donors of different ages were randomly spread across the sequencing lanes. Using the same blood draw, the study looked at two additional independent replicas of 1 million unique cDNA reads for two donors, one aged 18 to 30 and the other aged 80 or older. The paper as a whole reports these results and caveats: Conclusive comparison of naive and antigen-experienced compartments was prevented by the profiling of bulk unsorted PBMCs. The percentage of naive T cells measured by flow cytometry correlated strongly with observed TCR beta diversity. Compared with the aged group, the long-lived group had more naive CD4+ T cells, fewer expanded clones and increased TCR diversity, suggesting age selection. Because donor CMV infection status was unknown, age-related changes in expanded clonotypes were potentially confounded. Total diversity estimates from one million sequenced T cells were considered lower bounds and underestimates. As age increased, observed TCR beta diversity per million T cells dropped in a roughly linear way, and a significant reduction was already evident by age about 40.

V trim: 5 bases; J trim: 4 bases; unmatched bases: 4. There are 13 amino acids in the CDR3, from cysteine to phenylalanine inclusive. The only DNA kept is the CDR3, 39 bases in frame from the first base. Via the germline V gene (reference sequence), CDR1 is DFQATT and CDR2 SNEGSKA. The 35 to 40 donors, aged about 6 to 100 years, were systemically healthy Caucasian individuals from Russia. Each donor gave around 9.5 milliliters of peripheral blood, collected into EDTA-treated Vacutainer tubes. Ficoll-Paque density-gradient centrifugation was used to isolate PBMCs, with at least 6.5 million per sample. Trizol reagent was used to extract total RNA from the PBMCs, yielding at least 5.5 micrograms per sample. Naive CD45RAhigh/CD27high T cell percentages were measured by flow cytometry on a PBMC aliquot from every donor. On this clonotype itself: Its antigen specificity is not known. It has no much larger one-base neighbor in the sample; base qualities were not kept.

The library was obtained by 5' RACE. TCRdb records Illumina HiSeq 2500 as the sequencer. The second PCR ran for roughly 7 to 12 cycles and used a J-beta primer mix along with a sample-barcoded 5' primer. A template-switch 5' adaptor carrying 12 random nucleotides introduced a unique molecular identifier onto each TCR beta cDNA molecule. Each sample yielded at least 3 million CDR3-containing paired-end reads. The Mint cDNA synthesis kit, primed by a TRBC-specific oligonucleotide, was used to synthesize first-strand cDNA from all RNA. All cDNA was treated with uracil-DNA glycosylase and then went through a first 18-cycle PCR with the universal primers M1SS and BC2_uni_R. As for the authors' bioinformatics: Normalization of each sample was performed by random selection of 1 million high-quality reads, each carrying a distinct molecular identifier. Instead of being binned into consensus sequences, reads with shared molecular identifiers were discarded. MiTCR, with a Q25 quality threshold and the strictest error-elimination algorithm, was used for CDR3 identification, clonotype clustering and error correction. A nonparametric unseen species model using Euler transformation provided a lower-bound estimate of total TCR beta diversity. TCRdb cleaned the public reads at Q25 with fastp, built clones with MiXCR and kept in-frame beta chains. Entries are consolidated by CDR3 protein sequence, retaining the most common genes and DNA. The V and J calls come from TCRdb's annotation, not from the publication. This sample is represented by hundreds of thousands of distinct CDR3 sequences; 40% to 45% of them were singletons. Of the sample, around 20% is held by the ten largest clones.

The sequence joins TRBV20-1 to TRBJ1-1; TRBD1 aligns with 10 central bases. Material for sequencing was blood. The source of this sequence is a woman aged 60-75 years in good health. The DNA is TGCAGTGCTGGGGGACAGGGGATCACTGAAGCTTTCTTT. This translates into CSAGGQGITEAFF.